A few counts support the clone carrying this TCR beta chain. This CDR3 spans 14 amino acids. V gave up 5 bases and J gave up 4 bases; unmatched junction bases: 4. Per the germline V gene, CDR1 is SGHTA and CDR2 is FQGNSA. One entry per CDR3 protein results from TCRdb running MiXCR on the RT-PCR reads. The table has 550,000 to 750,000 distinct CDR3 sequences, 12% to 15% seen once; the top ten hold 3.6%. Material for sequencing was memory CD4+ T cells from blood. This sequence joins TRBV7-2 and TRBJ1-4; 7 nucleotides match TRBD1. The sequence was obtained from a female donor in good health, serving as a healthy control. In DNA form, the CDR3 reads TGTGCCAGCAGCACTGGACAGGTTAATGAAAAACTGTTTTTT. As protein: CASSTGQVNEKLFF.